This is a list of T cell receptor beta chains from one sample in a study of blood T cell repertoires in COVID-19. The protocol was immunoSEQ multiplex PCR, while the TCRdb copy is restricted to in-frame clones and leaves out a portion. The table includes some 210,000 clones, roughly 81% detected once. Material for sequencing was peripheral blood. The receptor set was obtained from a woman in her 70s with active or convalescent COVID-19. Both conserved end residues are part of each CDR3. Fields, in order: J gene, V gene, CDR3 protein.

TRBJ1-2	TRBV18	CASSPPSATVYGYTF
TRBJ2-5	TRBV3-1/TRBV3-2	CASSPVLRAAGVEETQYF
TRBJ1-3	TRBV11-2	CASSPVGQGTGNTIYF
TRBJ2-2	TRBV4-2	CASSQALAEGNTGELFF
TRBJ2-3	TRBV7-2	CASSYGGRGSDTQYF
TRBJ2-7	TRBV6-5	CASSSPREQYF
TRBJ1-3	TRBV2	CASTDRSRSGNTIYF
TRBJ2-7	TRBV11-2	CASSLGAGTSYEQYF
TRBJ1-1	TRBV4-1	CASSQDPEAGFGTEAFF
TRBJ2-6	TRBV5-6	CASSPPDRRASGANVLTF
TRBJ2-7	TRBV15	CATSRGLFSDYEQYF
TRBJ1-2	TRBV5-1	CASSPYAAEANYGYTF
TRBJ1-4	TRBV4-1	CASSQRPAGTNEKLFF
TRBJ2-3	TRBV24-1	CATSVTTGITQYF
TRBJ1-2	TRBV12-5	CASGLSQGGLGYTF
TRBJ2-3	TRBV29-1	CSVGGVSSGRVSTDTQYF
TRBJ2-1	TRBV18	CASSPLLADVHEQFF
TRBJ2-2	TRBV3-1/TRBV3-2	CASKTQGNTGELFF
TRBJ2-6	TRBV5-1	CASSLTSGLYGANVLTF
TRBJ1-5	TRBV29-1	CSVETGINQPQHF
TRBJ2-7	TRBV19	CASSINRGDYEQYF
TRBJ1-4	TRBV29-1	CSVMTATNEKLFF
TRBJ2-5	TRBV18	CASSPTGGQETQYF
TRBJ2-5	TRBV18	CASSRTDQETQYF
TRBJ2-5	TRBV9	CASSQLAGEEETQYF
TRBJ1-6	TRBV2	CVQRDRESSPLHF
TRBJ1-5	TRBV19	CASSIRDRIRSQPQHF
TRBJ2-7	TRBV6-5	CASSRATSAVSEQYF
TRBJ2-2	TRBV5-1	CASSINKFTGELFF
TRBJ1-4	TRBV3-1/TRBV3-2	CASSQVTGFKGPNEKLFF
TRBJ2-1	TRBV27	CASSPGPTGPYNEQFF
TRBJ1-5	TRBV4-1	CASSQGERLGDQPQHF
TRBJ2-5	TRBV9	CASSVLPGEGETQYF
TRBJ2-1	TRBV28	CASSTGGSEQFF
TRBJ1-1	TRBV6-2/TRBV6-3	CASSLRGTGDLRTEAFF
TRBJ2-1	TRBV6-5	CASTGQYNEQFF
TRBJ2-5	TRBV29-1	CSVEVGWDRGMETQYF
TRBJ2-3	TRBV11-3	CASSLRGLVTDTQYF
TRBJ2-5	TRBV25-1	CASSEPTGPQETQYF
TRBJ2-7	TRBV18	CASSTNRNEQYF
TRBJ2-1	TRBV19	CASSLTLGVYNEQFF
TRBJ2-3	TRBV27	CASSPSGARTDTQYF
TRBJ2-3	TRBV6-6	CASKRGTDTSTDTQYF
TRBJ2-7	TRBV6-5	CASSSHVSVHEQYF
TRBJ2-1	TRBV18	CASSPGPAAEQFF
TRBJ1-3	TRBV5-4	CASGTGGSNTIYF
TRBJ1-2	TRBV19	CASNGQGWNYGYTF